Here is one T cell receptor beta chain with its context. Generated by immunoSEQ multiplex PCR, the TCRdb table keeps only in-frame clones and is missing some. The sample includes over 200,000 clones, about 86% of them seen just once. J lost 4 bases, V lost 3 bases, and 9 bases had no gene match. This CDR3 comprises 16 residues. Per germline, CDR1 MNHNS and CDR2 SASEGT. The sample belongs to a study of blood T cell repertoires in COVID-19. The V and J genes are TRBV6-1 and TRBJ1-5, with 7 bases identical to TRBD1. This receptor was taken from a woman between 45 and 65 years old with acute or convalescent COVID-19. Material for sequencing was peripheral blood. The CDR3: CASSDPVTGYNQPQHF. The CDR3 DNA is TGTGCCAGCAGTGACCCCGTGACAGGGTATAATCAGCCCCAGCATTTT.